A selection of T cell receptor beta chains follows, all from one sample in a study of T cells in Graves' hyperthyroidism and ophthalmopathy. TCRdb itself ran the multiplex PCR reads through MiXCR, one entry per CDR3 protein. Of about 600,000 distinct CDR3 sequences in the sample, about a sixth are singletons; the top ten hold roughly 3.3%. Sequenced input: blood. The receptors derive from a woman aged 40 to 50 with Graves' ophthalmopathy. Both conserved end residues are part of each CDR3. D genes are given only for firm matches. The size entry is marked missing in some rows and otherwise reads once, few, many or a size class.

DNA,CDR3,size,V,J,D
TGTGCCAGTAGTACCGCCCAACCGGGGACAGATACGCAGTATTTT,CASSTAQPGTDTQYF,-,TRBV19,TRBJ2-3,-
TGTGCCAGCACCCCCCGGTCGGGAGCCTCCTACGAGCAGTACTTC,CASTPRSGASYEQYF,many,TRBV12-3/TRBV12-4,TRBJ2-7,-
TGTGCCAGCAGTGACCCCAGGGGACTAGCGGGAGGGGATGAGCAGTTCTTC,CASSDPRGLAGGDEQFF,-,TRBV6-2/TRBV6-3,TRBJ2-1,TRBD2
TGTGCCAGCACCCAGGGCCTTCTAAACACCGGGGAGCTGTTTTTT,CASTQGLLNTGELFF,few,TRBV6-1,TRBJ2-2,-
TGTGCCAGCTCACCAAGGCGGAACGACCGGGAGACCCAGTACTTC,CASSPRRNDRETQYF,-,TRBV18,TRBJ2-5,-
TGTGCCAGCAGTCCGCGGACAGTTAGCGGCTACACCTTC,CASSPRTVSGYTF,-,TRBV12-3/TRBV12-4,TRBJ1-2,-
TGCAGCGTTACCGCCGAGGTCGCCGCAGATACGCAGTATTTT,CSVTAEVAADTQYF,-,TRBV29-1,TRBJ2-3,-
TGTGCCAGCAGCCAAGATGTGAGGGGCACTGAAGCTTTCTTT,CASSQDVRGTEAFF,-,TRBV14,TRBJ1-1,-
TGTGCCAGCAGTTACTCTGGGACCATCGGACCCTACGAGCAGTACTTC,CASSYSGTIGPYEQYF,-,TRBV6-6,TRBJ2-7,-
TGTGCCAGCAGCTTGACAGGGGGCACTGGGGCCAACGTCCTGACTTTC,CASSLTGGTGANVLTF,-,TRBV11-2,TRBJ2-6,TRBD1
TGCGCCAGCAGCTTAACCGCAGCAGGAGGTGTAGAAGCTTTCTTT,CASSLTAAGGVEAFF,-,TRBV5-1,TRBJ1-1,-
TGTGCCATCAGTGACAGCCCTAACTATGGCTACACCTTC,CAISDSPNYGYTF,-,TRBV6-1,TRBJ1-2,-
TGTGCCAGCAGTTACATCCCTATGGCAGGTAGCACAGATACGCAGTATTTT,CASSYIPMAGSTDTQYF,few,TRBV6-5,TRBJ2-3,-
TGTGCCAGCAGTTTCCCCTGGCCAGCCACAGATACGCAGTATTTT,CASSFPWPATDTQYF,few,TRBV12-3/TRBV12-4,TRBJ2-3,-
TGTGCCAGCAGCTCTAGCCCCCAAGAGACCCAGTACTTC,CASSSSPQETQYF,few,TRBV7-3,TRBJ2-5,-
TGTGCCAGCAGCTTTGTAATTAGGGAGGACATTCAGTACTTC,CASSFVIREDIQYF,many,TRBV5-5,TRBJ2-4,-
TGTGCCAGCAGCCAAAACCGAAACACCGGGGAGCTGTTTTTT,CASSQNRNTGELFF,many,TRBV3-1,TRBJ2-2,-
TGCAGCGTTGTGGCTGGCGGGAGGTCGGACGGGGAGCTGTTTTTT,CSVVAGGRSDGELFF,-,TRBV29-1,TRBJ2-2,TRBD2
TGTGCCATCAGCTCAACTAGCGGGATTAATGAGCAGTTCTTC,CAISSTSGINEQFF,-,TRBV10-3,TRBJ2-1,TRBD2
TGCAGTGCTACCTCGCCTAGCGGGAAAGTCGGGGAGCTGTTTTTT,CSATSPSGKVGELFF,many,TRBV20-1,TRBJ2-2,TRBD2
TGTGCCAGCAGCCAAGGGCCTAGCGGGAGCGGTTTAAAGACCCAGTACTTC,CASSQGPSGSGLKTQYF,many,TRBV3-1,TRBJ2-5,TRBD2
TGTGCCAGCAGACACGACAGGACGGTCACAGATACGCAGTATTTT,CASRHDRTVTDTQYF,many,TRBV28,TRBJ2-3,-
TGCGCCAGCAGCTACCAGGGTGGGGATGAGCAGTTCTTC,CASSYQGGDEQFF,few,TRBV4-1,TRBJ2-1,-
TGTGCCAGCAGCCTCCTTGAAGCGGGGGTCTACAATGAGCAGTTCTTC,CASSLLEAGVYNEQFF,-,TRBV4-2,TRBJ2-1,TRBD2
TGTGCCAGCAGTTTCCTCGGCGCCGGGCGGGGAAGAGAAGGGGCCCAGTACTTC,CASSFLGAGRGREGAQYF,many,TRBV6-1,TRBJ2-5,-
TGTGCCAGCAGCCAAGGACAAGAAGGAAACACCATATATTTT,CASSQGQEGNTIYF,many,TRBV3-1,TRBJ1-3,-
TGCGCCAGCCAGGTTGGGGATATTAACACAGATACGCAGTATTTT,CASQVGDINTDTQYF,-,TRBV5-1,TRBJ2-3,-
TGTGCCAGCAGCTTTGTTAGCTGGAACACCGGGGAGCTGTTTTTT,CASSFVSWNTGELFF,many,TRBV7-8,TRBJ2-2,-
TGTGCCAGCAGCCTAGCGACTAGTCTCTACGAGCAGTACTTC,CASSLATSLYEQYF,-,TRBV13,TRBJ2-7,-
TGTGCCAGCAGTTATCCTACGACTAGCGGGGGCCGCGCACTCTCCACCGGGGAGCTGTTTTTT,CASSYPTTSGGRALSTGELFF,-,TRBV6-2/TRBV6-3,TRBJ2-2,TRBD2
TGTGCCACCAGCGACGGAACTAGCTATTCAGTCAATGAGCAGTTCTTC,CATSDGTSYSVNEQFF,many,TRBV24-1,TRBJ2-1,-
TGTGCCTGGGGGACTGCCTCGAGGACCGGGGAGCTGTTTTTT,CAWGTASRTGELFF,many,TRBV30,TRBJ2-2,-
TGTGCCAGCAGTGCCCGCGGACAGCAGCCCACCGGGGAGCTGTTTTTT,CASSARGQQPTGELFF,-,TRBV2,TRBJ2-2,-
TGTGCCAGCGGAAGCGGGGGTCTCAATGAGCAGTTCTTC,CASGSGGLNEQFF,many,TRBV27,TRBJ2-1,TRBD2
TGTGCCAGCAGCCAAGGTCCGGGCCACCAAGAGACCCAGTACTTC,CASSQGPGHQETQYF,-,TRBV3-1,TRBJ2-5,-
TGTGCCAGCAGCCAAGGGACCGACTCCGGCCAGTACTTC,CASSQGTDSGQYF,-,TRBV3-1,TRBJ2-5,-
TGTGCCAGCAGGAGGGGGCCGGGTGAGCAGTTCTTC,CASRRGPGEQFF,many,TRBV2,TRBJ2-1,TRBD1
TGTGCCAGCAGCTTGGGGACAGGCTTCCATGGCTACACCTTC,CASSLGTGFHGYTF,many,TRBV7-8,TRBJ1-2,TRBD1
TGCAGTGCTAGAGATTCACCCGACAGGGGGCCAGCGTACAAGAGCTCCTACAATGAGCAGTTCTTC,CSARDSPDRGPAYKSSYNEQFF,many,TRBV20-1,TRBJ2-1,TRBD1
TGTGCCTGGAGTGTAGACACGGCCGGTAATTCACCCCTCCACTTT,CAWSVDTAGNSPLHF,many,TRBV30,TRBJ1-6,-
TGCAGTGCAAGCCGCAGGGCAGACACCGGGGAGCTGTTTTTT,CSASRRADTGELFF,many,TRBV20-1,TRBJ2-2,-
TGCGCCAGCAGCCAAGGAAAGGGTAACACTGAAGCTTTCTTT,CASSQGKGNTEAFF,-,TRBV4-1,TRBJ1-1,-
TGCAGTGCTGGAAAGAGCGGGGGGGCATACAATGAGCAGTTCTTC,CSAGKSGGAYNEQFF,-,TRBV20-1,TRBJ2-1,TRBD2
TGCGCCAGCAGCTTGTACGGGGGCGAGACTGAAGCTTTCTTT,CASSLYGGETEAFF,many,TRBV5-1,TRBJ1-1,-
TGTGCCAGCAGCCACCCCGGAGCGCAAGAGACCCAGTACTTC,CASSHPGAQETQYF,many,TRBV7-9,TRBJ2-5,-
TGTGCCAGCAGGCCCGGGACAGAGAATATGGTCGACACCTTC,CASRPGTENMVDTF,few,TRBV5-5,TRBJ1-2,TRBD1
TGTGCCAGCAGTGAAAGGGATCGGGAGGGCTACACCTTC,CASSERDREGYTF,many,TRBV6-1,TRBJ1-2,-
TGCGCCAGCAGCCAAGGGATTTTACTAGCCAAAAACATTCAGTACTTC,CASSQGILLAKNIQYF,few,TRBV4-1,TRBJ2-4,-
TGTGCCAGCAGCGGGGCCACTGAAGCTTTCTTT,CASSGATEAFF,many,TRBV3-1,TRBJ1-1,-
TGCGCCAGCAGCTCCCGATGGGGTTACGAGCAGTACTTC,CASSSRWGYEQYF,few,TRBV5-1,TRBJ2-7,-
TGTGCCAGCAGCTTTGCGCCAGGGTCAGGAAACACCATATATTTT,CASSFAPGSGNTIYF,-,TRBV7-8,TRBJ1-3,-
TGCAGTGCTAGAGATCAGGGGGTTAAGACAGATACGCAGTATTTT,CSARDQGVKTDTQYF,many,TRBV20-1,TRBJ2-3,TRBD1
TGCAGTGCTAGAGCTGTGGGAGGGACGAACTCCTACAATGAGCAGTTCTTC,CSARAVGGTNSYNEQFF,-,TRBV20-1,TRBJ2-1,TRBD2
TGCAGTGCGGACAGGGGTGGTCAGCCCCAGCATTTT,CSADRGGQPQHF,-,TRBV20-1,TRBJ1-5,TRBD1